These T cell receptor beta chains were read from a single sample in a study of identical twins. TCRdb re-derived calls from the 5' RACE reads in MiXCR, one entry per CDR3 protein. The profile shows around 160,000 distinct CDR3 sequences, roughly 3.3% of them singletons. The source material was memory T cells sorted from blood. Receptors were obtained from a man aged 18 to 30 in good health. Both conserved end residues are part of each CDR3. The D gene is left open where the match is weak. Not all rows give a size; the values are once, few, many and, for expanded clones, a class.

V gene	clone size	D gene	J gene	CDR3 DNA	CDR3 protein
TRBV7-2	many	TRBD2	TRBJ2-1	TGTGCCAGCAGCTTCTCCGGGACTAGGGTAGGGTTTGAGCAGTTCTTC	CASSFSGTRVGFEQFF
TRBV12-3/TRBV12-4	many	TRBD1	TRBJ2-7	TGTGCCAGCTCCATGACAGGGGGTGAGCAGTACTTC	CASSMTGGEQYF
TRBV6-5	many	TRBD2	TRBJ2-5	TGTGCCAGCAGTTTACCGTCTAGCGGGGGTGGAGAGACCCAGTACTTC	CASSLPSSGGGETQYF
TRBV25-1	many	-	TRBJ2-3	TGTGCCAGCAGTGACCCTCTAGCGGATACGCAGTATTTT	CASSDPLADTQYF
TRBV3-1	many	-	TRBJ1-3	TGTGCCAGCAGCCAAGGGGGGCGGCGAGGAAACACCATATATTTT	CASSQGGRRGNTIYF
TRBV12-3/TRBV12-4	many	-	TRBJ1-5	TGTGCCAGCAGCCCATCTCAATTCAATCAGCCCCAGCATTTT	CASSPSQFNQPQHF
TRBV11-3	-	TRBD1	TRBJ1-4	TGTGCCAGCAGCAGGGACAGCGTAGATCTGTTTTTT	CASSRDSVDLFF
TRBV19	many	-	TRBJ2-2	TGTGCCAGCAGCCGTTGGGGGGAGCTGTTTTTT	CASSRWGELFF
TRBV12-3/TRBV12-4	many	-	TRBJ2-1	TGTGCCACCTCTTGGGGGCAAGTCTACAATGAGCAGTTCTTC	CATSWGQVYNEQFF
TRBV29-1	many	-	TRBJ2-3	TGCAGCGCGGAGGATACGCAGTATTTT	CSAEDTQYF
TRBV4-2	many	TRBD1	TRBJ1-1	TGTGCCAGCAGCCAGACAGACAGGGACACTGAAGCTTTCTTT	CASSQTDRDTEAFF
TRBV4-2	many	TRBD2	TRBJ2-5	TGTGCCAGCAGCCAAGTGGGTAGCGGGAGGCAAGAGACCCAGTACTTC	CASSQVGSGRQETQYF
TRBV10-3	many	-	TRBJ2-1	TGTGCCATCAGTGAGACTCAGGGTGGGACCAATGAGCAGTTCTTC	CAISETQGGTNEQFF
TRBV5-1	many	-	TRBJ2-6	TGCGCCAGCAGCTTAAGCAGGACCTACTCTGGGGCCAACGTCCTGACTTTC	CASSLSRTYSGANVLTF
TRBV20-1	many	TRBD1	TRBJ2-2	TGCAGTGCCACAGGGGGCGGATACACCGGGGAGCTGTTTTTT	CSATGGGYTGELFF
TRBV4-1	many	-	TRBJ1-4	TGCGCCAGCAGCCAAGGCCCGACAGGTCGAACTAATGAAAAACTGTTTTTT	CASSQGPTGRTNEKLFF
TRBV5-8	many	TRBD2	TRBJ2-1	TGTGCCAGCAGCCCTTGGGGGGCGGGAGGTGAGGATGAGCAGTTCTTC	CASSPWGAGGEDEQFF
TRBV14	many	-	TRBJ2-1	TGTGCCAGCAGCCTCAAGGGGAATGAGCAGTTCTTC	CASSLKGNEQFF
TRBV20-1	many	TRBD2	TRBJ2-1	TGCAGTGCCATAGGGGTCAGCGGGAGGCCCAATGAGCAGTTCTTC	CSAIGVSGRPNEQFF
TRBV10-3	many	-	TRBJ2-3	TGTGCCATCAGTGATCTGCTGGGGGATACGCAGTATTTT	CAISDLLGDTQYF
TRBV11-2	many	-	TRBJ1-6	TGTGCCAGCACAAGTTCGCACTATAATTCACCCCTCCACTTT	CASTSSHYNSPLHF
TRBV14	many	-	TRBJ2-6	TGTGCCAGCAGCCAAGGAGGTGGGGCCAACGTCCTGACTTTC	CASSQGGGANVLTF
TRBV24-1	many	TRBD2	TRBJ2-1	TGTGCCATCCACACCGGGAGGTTGACCTACAATGAGCAGTTCTTC	CAIHTGRLTYNEQFF
TRBV28	many	TRBD1	TRBJ1-3	TGTGCCAGCACCCCGGTGGACAGGGAATTTGGAAACACCATATATTTT	CASTPVDREFGNTIYF